These 18 T cell receptor beta chains share one sample of origin, sequenced in a study of blood T cell repertoires in COVID-19. TCRdb's table, derived via immunoSEQ multiplex PCR, lists solely in-frame clones and lacks some. Of around 330,000 clones listed, 88% are singletons. Sequenced: peripheral blood. These receptor sequences come from a woman aged 25 to 39 with COVID-19, enrolled during active disease.

The J gene is TRBJ1-2, the V gene TRBV6-2 or TRBV6-3; D not resolved. Germline lookup yields CDR1 MNHEY and CDR2 SVGEGT. The CDR3 consists of 15 residues. The V and J ends lost 0 bases and 8 bases respectively, with 16 bases between them. For the CDR3, the DNA is TGTGCCAGCAGTTACTCGTTACCAAGTTCAGGAGGCTACACCTTC. Translated: CASSYSLPSSGGYTF.

The chain joins TRBV20-1 to TRBJ2-1; D perhaps matches TRBD2 (6 bases). In germline, CDR1 is DFQATT, CDR2 SNEGSKA (reference sequence). There are 11 residues in the CDR3. V was shortened by 6 bases and J by 15 bases, with 18 bases between the two germline ends. Here the CDR3 reads CSAPGDLGRFF. The CDR3, as DNA: TGCAGTGCCCCCGGGGACTTAGGACGGTTCTTC.

This rearrangement joins TRBV11-3 to TRBJ2-7; D is possibly TRBD2 (5 bases). Trimming shortened V by 1 base and J by 2 bases, and 9 bases separated the two germline ends. Germline loops: CDR1 SGHNT, CDR2 YENEEA. The CDR3 runs to 14 residues. In nucleotides, the CDR3 is TGTGCCAGCAGCTTAGTGGGGAGACCCTACGAGCAGTACTTC. This codes for CASSLVGRPYEQYF.

This sequence joins TRBV3-1 (or the pseudogene TRBV3-2) and TRBJ2-5, with D perhaps matching TRBD1 (5 bases). This CDR3 region has 13 residues. Trimming removed 3 bases from V and 3 bases from J, with 8 bases in between. Germline V CDR1 and CDR2: LGHDT, YNNKEL (reference sequence). The CDR3, as DNA: TGTGCCAGCAGCCAGACAGTGAAAGAGACCCAGTACTTC. As protein: CASSQTVKETQYF.

This clone was counted once. V usage is TRBV3-1 (or the pseudogene TRBV3-2) and J usage is TRBJ1-1, with 7 positions matching TRBD1. The germline gives CDR1 LGHDT, CDR2 YNNKEL (reference sequence). Germline trimming cut 4 bases from V and 3 bases from J; bases unmatched to any gene: 2. The CDR3 has 13 amino acids. CDR3 residues: CASSPQGYTEAFF. In DNA form, the CDR3 reads TGTGCCAGCAGCCCACAGGGGTACACTGAAGCTTTCTTT.

The V gene is TRBV6-5, the J gene TRBJ1-3; D possibly corresponds to TRBD1 (5 bases). V was trimmed by 6 bases and J by 5 bases, leaving 17 bases between them. From germline, CDR1 is MNHEY and CDR2 SVGAGI. The CDR3 contains 15 residues. The CDR3: CASSTGIGTRNTIYF. CDR3 sequence (DNA): TGTGCCAGCAGCACAGGTATAGGAACCAGAAACACCATATATTTT.

The CDR3 coding sequence is TGCAGTGCTAGTACCGACAGCGATCAGCCCCAGCATTTT. Encoded protein: CSASTDSDQPQHF. The genes are TRBV20-1 and TRBJ1-5; weak D call: TRBD1 (5 bases). The V end was cut by 3 bases, the J end by 5 bases, with 11 bases between. The CDR3 consists of 13 residues. The germline V gene encodes CDR1 DFQATT and CDR2 SNEGSKA (reference sequence).

This chain connects TRBV2 to TRBJ2-5; TRBD1 aligns across 11 bases. After removal of 5 bases from V and 5 bases from J, the junction contained 7 bases not matched to a gene. Germline V gene data show CDR1 as SNHLY and CDR2 as FYNNEI. This CDR3 comprises 15 residues. The CDR3 loop reads CASSQDRGREETQYF. In DNA, the CDR3 is TGTGCCAGCAGTCAGGACAGGGGGCGAGAGGAGACCCAGTACTTC.

This chain links TRBV19 with TRBJ1-3; D gene uncertain. This CDR3 is built from 13 residues. Germline V lookup: CDR1 LNHDA, CDR2 SQIVND (reference sequence). The V gene lost 8 bases and the J gene lost 4 bases, with 12 bases spanning the gap. The DNA for the CDR3 is TGTGCCAGTGCGGGATTAACCGGAAACACCATATATTTT. Translating gives CASAGLTGNTIYF.

The gene calls are TRBV27 and TRBJ1-1; D call uncertain. The length of the CDR3 is 15 residues. CDR1 is MNHEY and CDR2 is SMNVEV in the germline V gene (reference sequence). The germline V and J ends were trimmed by 0 bases and 2 bases, with 10 bases remaining between them. CDR3 region: CASSLSFPSNTEAFF. The CDR3 DNA reads TGTGCCAGCAGTTTATCGTTCCCCAGTAACACTGAAGCTTTCTTT.

The table lists this clone with a few counts. This sequence joins TRBV2 and TRBJ1-2; no clear D. Germline V gene data show CDR1 as SNHLY and CDR2 as FYNNEI. The CDR3 runs 13 residues. Trimming removed 8 bases from V and 1 base from J, with 11 bases in between. The CDR3 nucleotides read TGTGCCAGCGCGGTTGAGCGTAACTATGGCTACACCTTC. Translating it yields CASAVERNYGYTF.

The chain couples TRBV4-2 to TRBJ1-5, with TRBD1 as a possible D gene (6 bases). The CDR3 is made up of 15 amino acids. CDR1 and CDR2 from the germline V gene are LGHNA and YNFKEQ. V lost 1 base and J lost 7, with 14 bases in between. This chain's CDR3 is CASSQVNPQGQPQHF. CDR3 nucleotide sequence: TGTGCCAGCAGCCAAGTGAATCCCCAGGGGCAGCCCCAGCATTTT.

The J gene is TRBJ1-1, the V gene TRBV2; D not certain. CDR1 SNHLY and CDR2 FYNNEI come from the germline V gene. Between the trimmed V and J ends, which lost 8 bases and 1 base, there was a span of 11 bases. CDR3 length: 13 residues. The CDR3 protein is CASRRRENTEAFF. DNA for the CDR3: TGTGCCAGCCGCAGGCGAGAGAACACTGAAGCTTTCTTT.

V gene TRBV20-1 combines with J gene TRBJ1-1, with D perhaps TRBD1 (5 bases). The CDR3 loop spans 12 amino acids. CDR1 is DFQATT, CDR2 SNEGSKA, per germline (reference sequence). V was cut by 3 bases and J by 3 bases, with 8 bases left in between. The CDR3 DNA follows: TGCAGTGCTAGTAAAGGGGACACTGAAGCTTTCTTT. Residues: CSASKGDTEAFF.

The chain is built from TRBV12-3 or TRBV12-4 and TRBJ2-3; D is unresolved. This CDR3 region has 13 residues. The ends were cut back, 7 bases at V and 0 bases at J, with 8 bases in the middle. As DNA, the CDR3 is TGTGCCAGCACCTACGCTAGCACAGATACGCAGTATTTT. The encoded protein is CASTYASTDTQYF.

This clone was seen a single time. The chain is built from TRBV2 and TRBJ1-1, with unresolved D. V shed 5 bases and J shed 1 base, with 8 bases lying between them. Germline values: CDR1 SNHLY, CDR2 FYNNEI. There are 13 residues in the CDR3. The CDR3 is CASSFEGNTEAFF. The CDR3 DNA reads as TGTGCCAGCAGTTTCGAGGGGAACACTGAAGCTTTCTTT.

The chain is built from TRBV10-3 and TRBJ2-7; TRBD2 might be the D (6 bases). The CDR3 extends over 15 amino acids. CDR1 is ENHRY and CDR2 is SYGVKD in the germline V gene. Deletions cut 5 bases from V and 2 bases from J, with 16 bases between. Here the CDR3 DNA reads TGTGCCATCAGTCCCGGGGACTTCCGCACCTACGAGCAGTACGTC. It yields the protein CAISPGDFRTYEQYV.

The chain recombines TRBV27 with TRBJ1-1, with D maybe TRBD1 (5 bases). CDR1 and CDR2 (germline): MNHEY, SMNVEV (reference sequence). V lost 7 bases and J lost 5, with 17 bases in between. This CDR3 comprises 14 residues. CDR3 nucleotides: TGTGCCAGCATTCTGCGGGGGGTACGAACTGAAGCTTTCTTT. Amino acid sequence: CASILRGVRTEAFF.